This T cell receptor beta chain is from a study of HIV-infected children after antiretroviral therapy interruption. At the level of the study: Recorded EBV and CMV exposure existed for most children.

The treatment is: PENTA 11 planned treatment interruption arm or continuous ART arm. At least 24 weeks of at least three-drug ART, in children 2 to 15 years. Naive CD4+ CD45RA+ CD45RO- T cells were FACS-sorted from thawed PBMCs. The CDR3 loop spans 12 amino acids. The germline gives CDR1 SNHLY, CDR2 FYNNEI. V dropped 6 bases and J dropped 2 bases, with 5 bases sitting between them. RNA-based 3' RACE libraries used unique molecular identifiers. TCRdb processed the 3' RACE reads anew with MiXCR; each CDR3 protein has one entry. The data contain more than 75,000 distinct CDR3 sequences, about 7% of them singletons.

This TCR derives from a pool of human donors with HIV. The sequencing used CD45RA+ CD4+ T cells from PBMCs, pooled from several time points, collected from a donor given antiretroviral therapy, either interrupted or continuous. The subset denotes: naive CD4+ CD45RA+ CD45RO- T cells. V is TRBV2 and J is TRBJ1-3; no clear D. CDR3 nucleotides: TGTGCCAGCAGGGAACCTGGAAACACCATATATTTT. Its protein is CASREPGNTIYF. Using reference TRBV2 and TRBJ1-3 for the parts outside the CDR3, the full variable domain is EPEVTQTPSHQVTQMGQEVILRCVPISNHLYFYWYRQILGQKVEFLVSFYNNEISEKSEIFDDQFSVERPDGSNFTLKIRSTKLEDSAMYFCASREPGNTIYFGEGSWLTVV.